Listed here are 3 T cell receptor beta chains from one sample, sequenced in a study of T and B cells in COVID-19 patients. Blood genomic DNA input for TRB amplification was roughly 230-550 ng. Multiplex PCR with BIOMED2 TRB-A/B primer pools amplified TRB rearrangements. MiXCR, applied by TCRdb to the multiplex PCR reads, yields one record per CDR3 protein. The data contain around 5,200 distinct CDR3 sequences, roughly 30% of them seen just once; the ten biggest clones take up about 5%. The sequenced sample consisted of blood. The receptors come from a human donor with active COVID-19.

The chain uses TRBV4-2 and TRBJ2-3; 8 bases agree with TRBD2. The length of the CDR3 is 15 residues. V lost 0 bases to trimming and J lost 4 bases; unmatched junction nucleotides: 3. Per germline, CDR1 LGHNA and CDR2 YNFKEQ. In DNA, the CDR3 is TGTGCCAGCAGCCAAGAAACGGGAGGGCCAGATACGCAGTATTTT. It yields the protein CASSQETGGPDTQYF.

This chain uses TRBV7-2 with TRBJ1-2, with D uncertain. Trimming stripped 5 bases from V and 6 bases from J, with 19 bases between. The CDR3 length is 15 residues. Looked up from germline, CDR1 is SGHTA and CDR2 is FQGNSA. The CDR3 DNA follows: TGTGCCAGCAGCACCGTCTGGGCAGGTCGAGATGGCTACACCTTC. It translates to CASSTVWAGRDGYTF.

In its sample, this clonotype was seen a few times. This chain links TRBV12-3 or TRBV12-4 with TRBJ1-1; D call uncertain. The CDR3 consists of 16 residues. The V end was cut by 6 bases, the J end by 7 bases, with 24 bases between. The CDR3 loop is CASSLGRGIPQIEAFF. CDR3 sequence (DNA): TGTGCCAGCAGCTTGGGCCGTGGGATTCCCCAGATTGAAGCTTTCTTT.